This TCR beta chain comes out of a study of blood T cell repertoires in COVID-19. The wider study: Sites across the United States, Italy and Spain contributed samples from acute and convalescent COVID-19. PBMCs, B-cell-depleted T cells, or T cells were the source of the cDNA or gDNA that made up the material.

Original processing notes: Researchers report that nucleated cell counts were estimated from reference gene primer amplification. Sequenced by immunoSEQ multiplex PCR; TCRdb stores in-frame clones only, minus some. The D gene and trimming were derived from the DNA, and the V and J assignments and clone size from that table. Here the sample spans 49,000 or so clones, approximately 88% being singletons. V was cut by 9 bases and J by 1 base, with 15 bases left in between. The CDR3 spans 14 residues. Germline CDR1 SNHLY, CDR2 FYNNEI. V is TRBV2 and J is TRBJ1-1; the D gene is possibly TRBD1 (5 bases). The TCR was taken from a man aged 50 to 59 with acute or convalescent COVID-19. Material: peripheral blood. CDR3 sequence (DNA): TGTGCCAGAACTCCCCCGACAGAGAACACTGAAGCTTTCTTT. This sequence encodes CARTPPTENTEAFF. Complete variable domain (other parts from reference TRBV2 and TRBJ1-1): EPEVTQTPSHQVTQMGQEVILRCVPISNHLYFYWYRQILGQKVEFLVSFYNNEISEKSEIFDDQFSVERPDGSNFTLKIRSTKLEDSAMYFCARTPPTENTEAFFGQGTRLTVV.